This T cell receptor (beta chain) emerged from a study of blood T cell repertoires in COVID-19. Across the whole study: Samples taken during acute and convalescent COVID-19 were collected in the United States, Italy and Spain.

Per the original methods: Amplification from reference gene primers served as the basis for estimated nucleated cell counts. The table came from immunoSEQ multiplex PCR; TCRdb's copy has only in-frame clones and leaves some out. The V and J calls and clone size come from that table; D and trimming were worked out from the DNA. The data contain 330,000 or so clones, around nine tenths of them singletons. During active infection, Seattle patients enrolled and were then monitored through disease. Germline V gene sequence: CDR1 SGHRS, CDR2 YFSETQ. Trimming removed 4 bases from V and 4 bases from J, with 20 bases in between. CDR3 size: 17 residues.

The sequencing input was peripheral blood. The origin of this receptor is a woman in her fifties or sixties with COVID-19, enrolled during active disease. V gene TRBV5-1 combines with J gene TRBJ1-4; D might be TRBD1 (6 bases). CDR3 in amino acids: CASSLLGQLSFNEKLFF. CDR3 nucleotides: TGCGCCAGCAGCCTACTCGGACAGCTTTCCTTTAATGAAAAACTGTTTTTT.